This is a list of T cell receptor beta chains from one sample in a study of blood T cell repertoires in COVID-19. Data came from immunoSEQ multiplex PCR; TCRdb stores just in-frame clones and leaves some out. The sample shows about 420,000 clones, roughly 89% of them seen only once. The sample consisted of peripheral blood. The receptors were sampled from a man aged 18-30 years with COVID-19, enrolled during active disease. Both conserved end residues are trimmed from each CDR3.

cdr3_length,j_call,v_call,cdr3_aa
15,TRBJ2-2,TRBV21-1,ASSPRERDRRTGELF
14,TRBJ1-5,TRBV19,ASSIERGGGNQPQH
14,TRBJ2-3,TRBV27,ASSSGLAGPADTQY
10,TRBJ1-5,TRBV25-1,ASSGGDGKQH
15,TRBJ1-3,TRBV4-2,ASSQEIFKSSGNTIY
14,TRBJ2-7,TRBV3-1/TRBV3-2,ASSPWGGGRLVEQY
12,TRBJ2-3,TRBV25-1,ASSERGSTDTQY
13,TRBJ2-1,TRBV7-9,ASSPVESGVHEQF
10,TRBJ2-7,TRBV28,ASSLARDEQY
13,TRBJ2-7,TRBV5-1,ASSHQRERWDEQY
16,TRBJ2-7,TRBV13,ASSPRLSTSGRGYEQY
12,TRBJ2-7,TRBV10-3,AIKADASSYEQY
13,TRBJ1-2,TRBV5-1,ASSLPGQGHNGYT
16,TRBJ1-5,TRBV23-1,ASSPNTRTDDSNQPQH
13,TRBJ2-7,TRBV6-5,ASSPRDRGLYEQY
12,TRBJ2-1,TRBV19,ASSPRFSTDEQF
14,TRBJ2-4,TRBV6-6,ASSFAGSTWGNIQY
11,TRBJ2-1,TRBV12-3/TRBV12-4,ASRGLAGKGQF
14,TRBJ2-1,TRBV25-1,ASSGGGAGSYNEQF
12,TRBJ2-7,TRBV30,AWSVGQGYDEQY
14,TRBJ2-2,TRBV13,ASRPRELAGIGELF
16,TRBJ1-2,TRBV5-5,ASSSERLSPGFADGYT
12,TRBJ2-7,TRBV27,ASSLAVTALEQY
12,TRBJ1-1,TRBV19,ASSIHSIGSEAF
13,TRBJ2-7,TRBV9,ASSVGAAVSYEQY
15,TRBJ2-7,TRBV4-1,ASSQALLGQGLYEQY
13,TRBJ2-5,TRBV5-1,ASSPGERGLETQY